This paragraph reports one T cell receptor beta chain. Its antigen is unknown. No per-base quality is available; no much larger clone lies one base away. This specimen comes from a study of T cell repertoires in cytomegalovirus infection (dated by TCRdb to the late 2010s). A note on the overall study: Donor HLA type was relevant to the analysis, because carriage of CMV infection together with the matching HLA type was indicated by public TCR beta signatures.

Sequenced using an Illumina HiSeq 1500. TCRdb reprocessing: public reads trimmed at Q25 with fastp, clones called with MiXCR, in-frame beta chains kept. Records with the same CDR3 protein are collapsed into one entry carrying the most frequent genes and DNA. The sample table shows some 300,000 distinct CDR3 sequences, and around 13% are seen once. Together, the top ten hold around 9.5% of the sample. Clipping removes 9 bases from V and 3 bases from J, with 12 as the unmatched junction base count. The CDR3 contains 17 residues, cysteine and phenylalanine counted. The DNA shown is the 51-base CDR3, in frame from base 1. The germline V gene encodes CDR1 KGHDR and CDR2 SFDVKD. Study-level results and caveats: In both this cohort and an independent cohort of several hundred donors, the cumulative frequency of public TCR beta family members distinguished carriers of CMV infection plus the relevant HLA type. The ex vivo response was dominated by HLA-C-restricted CMV-specific TCR beta clonotypes, which also provided the single most frequent clonotype in two of eight donors.

The origin of this receptor is a human donor in good health (CMV status not recorded). Some clones in this sample may be carry-over from other donors' samples. The sample comprised PBMCs. The rearranged chain carries TRBV24-1 and TRBJ1-5, and 11 junction bases match TRBD1. The CDR3 loop reads CATPRPGQGAINQPQHF. The sequenced DNA is TGTGCCACCCCTCGTCCAGGACAGGGGGCGATCAATCAGCCCCAGCATTTT.